The entry that follows covers one TCR beta chain sequence. Its recognized antigen is unknown. Base qualities are not recorded, but no much larger clone differs from it by a single base. The sample's time point label, decoded: baseline before first vaccination. Samples from vaccinated people were obtained from the UK trials COV001 and COV002, which included a single-blind randomized controlled phase 2/3 trial of AZD1222 (ChAdOx1 nCoV-19) in healthy adults. Trial participant PBMC samples were collected at day 0 and day 28 after the second dose for TCRbeta chain sequencing. From cysteine to phenylalanine, the CDR3 is 12 amino acids long. Here the CDR3 DNA is all that survives: 36 bases in frame from base 1. From the germline V gene, CDR1 is SGHDT and CDR2 is YYEEEE. V was cut back by 4 bases and J by 7 bases, leaving a gap of 11 bases between them. The data originate from a study of T cell responses to AZD1222 COVID-19 vaccine (dated by TCRdb to 2020 to 2023). Turning to the overall study: AZD1222 recipients with second doses at about 4 weeks or about 12 weeks were pooled, because spike-specific TCR depth and breadth did not differ between schedules. A total of just over 230 trial participants underwent TCR sequencing, of whom 207 received two doses of AZD1222 and about 26 received two doses of the MenACWY control vaccine. Enrollment into the trials was organized by age into subgroups of 18-55, 56-69 and 70-plus years, and those subgroups contained roughly 140, 27 and 60 TCR-sequenced participants, respectively. The paper as a whole reports these results and caveats: A significant rise in spike-specific TCR breadth and depth was observed after two AZD1222 doses relative to day 0 and relative to MenACWY recipients. The vaccine-associated CD4 TCRs covered the entire spike protein, and the dominant responses fell in regions 160-218 and 743-854. In the small 56-69-year group, the increase in depth fell short of significance, most likely because of low power. Most participants were white British and females outnumbered males, and the authors suggested that clonal diversity may have been underestimated. Conclusions about previously exposed vaccinees are limited, since just 5 to 7 AZD1222 recipients were seropositive for SARS-CoV-2 at baseline. No day 14 peak-response samples were available, so repertoires were characterized only after the peak T cell response. Reportedly, almost half of the unique spike-specific TCRs recognized epitopes lying outside the regions that are mutated in the B.1.351 and B.1.1.7 variants.

The CDR3 regions of human TCRbeta chains were analyzed by immunosequencing. In the paper's pipeline: Repertoire TCRs were matched against a reference library of SARS-CoV-2-specific TCRs generated with the MIRA antigen-specificity platform. Breadth was defined as the fraction of unique TCRs that were SARS-CoV-2-associated. Depth was defined as the fraction of total T cells that were SARS-CoV-2-associated. Each spike-specific TCR was assigned to its reactive spike region and to a CD4 or CD8 class using the MIRA data. Log10-transformed breadth and depth values were compared by one-way ANOVA with Sidak's multiple comparisons tests. As stored in TCRdb, this immuneACCESS dataset retains in-frame rearrangements with V and J assigned. A fraction of the clones does not appear; measured against another copy, unresolved V genes explain less than half of the discrepancy, and the remainder lacks a known reason. The D gene and trimming were derived from the DNA, and the V and J assignments and clone size from that table. For this sample there are about 63,000 clones; approximately 85% appear just once. The ten largest clones add up to 15% to 20% of the sample.

The input for sequencing was peripheral blood, taken on day 0 of AZD1222 vaccination. Recombination linked TRBV5-6 to TRBJ1-2; the best D guess is TRBD1, with 5 bases matching. The TCR comes from an adult in good health. The CDR3 region: CASSRGAAGYTF. The DNA is as follows: TGTGCCAGCAGCCGGGGCGCCGCTGGCTACACCTTC. With the rest looked up from the reference TRBV5-6 and TRBJ1-2 genes rather than sequenced, the full variable domain is DAGVTQSPTHLIKTRGQQVTLRCSPKSGHDTVSWYQQALGQGPQFIFQYYEEEERQRGNFPDRFSGHQFPNYSSELNVNALLLGDSALYLCASSRGAAGYTFGSGTRLTVV.